This T cell receptor beta chain was captured in a study of T-cell reconstitution after alpha-beta-depleted transplantation in children. Study conclusions and caveats: High day-60 TCRbeta diversity in some patients came from surviving recipient T cells and thymic progenitors. Several hundred graft clones that had expanded were reportedly the source of alpha-beta T cells about two months after transplant. After one year, T-cell counts and TCRbeta diversity mostly came from new T cells.

Unique molecular identifiers featured in how the TCRbeta library was prepared. TCRdb re-analysed the PCR reads in MiXCR, keeping a single row per CDR3 protein. The table includes some 600,000 distinct CDR3 sequences, about an eighth detected once. To note about this clonotype: Its antigen is unknown.

This CDR3 is 15 amino acids long. Germline CDR1 is KGHSH and CDR2 is LQKENI. Losses at the gene ends were 2 bases for V and 5 bases for J; bases not matched to a gene: 5. The clonotype originates from a male patient younger than 18 who had a stem cell transplant for acute myeloid leukemia, so the T cells may come from the graft donor. The chain joins TRBV18 to TRBJ1-5; 8 positions agree with TRBD1. The specimen was PBMCs, mostly from graft donor cells, collected 360 days after TCRalphabeta/CD19-depleted stem cell transplant. In DNA form, the CDR3 reads TGTGCCAGCTCACCATGGGGACAGGTCGATCAGCCCCAGCATTTT. This translates into CASSPWGQVDQPQHF.